Listed below are T cell receptor beta chains from one sample, sequenced in a study of Graves' ophthalmopathy and Graves' hyperthyroidism. From the multiplex PCR reads, TCRdb called clonotypes with MiXCR, one entry per CDR3 protein. The data show 400,000 to 450,000 distinct CDR3 sequences, around 20% seen once. What was sequenced was peripheral blood. The receptors were gathered from a woman aged 18-35 years with stable Graves' hyperthyroidism. CDR3s include the opening cysteine and the closing phenylalanine or tryptophan. D genes are given only for firm matches. Some rows mark clone size as missing; the rest say once, few, many or name a class of expanded clone.

TRBV6-2/TRBV6-3,TRBD1,TRBJ1-5,many,CASKDRANQPQHF,TGTGCCAGCAAGGACAGGGCGAATCAGCCCCAGCATTTT
TRBV10-1,NA,TRBJ2-6,many,CASSRGTGRPSGANVLTF,TGCGCCAGCAGCCGAGGCACAGGGAGACCCTCTGGGGCCAACGTCCTGACTTTC
TRBV11-1,TRBD1,TRBJ2-6,few,CASSRGQFSGANVLTF,TGTGCCAGCAGCCGGGGACAGTTCTCTGGGGCCAACGTCCTGACTTTC
TRBV11-2,NA,TRBJ2-5,many,CASSLLQRSGLQETQYF,TGTGCCAGCAGCTTACTGCAGCGTAGCGGTTTACAAGAGACCCAGTACTTC
TRBV12-3/TRBV12-4,TRBD1,TRBJ1-1,many,CASSLGQQATEAFF,TGTGCCAGCAGTTTGGGACAGCAGGCAACTGAAGCTTTCTTT
TRBV28,TRBD2,TRBJ2-7,NA,CASSPRTSGAPAQYF,TGTGCCAGCAGTCCCCGGACTAGCGGGGCCCCGGCTCAGTACTTC
TRBV10-3,NA,TRBJ2-5,many,CAISEVRQGAREQYQETQYF,TGTGCCATCAGTGAGGTTAGACAAGGGGCGCGGGAACAGTACCAAGAGACCCAGTACTTC
TRBV11-1,NA,TRBJ2-7,many,CASSPRRQRILYEQYF,TGTGCCAGCAGCCCCCGGCGCCAGCGGATACTCTACGAGCAGTACTTC
TRBV7-8,TRBD2,TRBJ2-5,NA,CASSTGGTTQETQYF,TGTGCCAGCAGCACAGGAGGGACTACCCAGGAGACCCAGTACTTC
TRBV28,NA,TRBJ2-7,NA,CASSQEVTGTSTYEQYF,TGTGCCAGCAGCCAAGAGGTTACAGGAACCTCAACCTACGAGCAGTACTTC
TRBV18,TRBD2,TRBJ2-7,NA,CASSPAGGVYEQYF,TGTGCCAGCTCACCAGCGGGAGGAGTCTACGAGCAGTACTTC
TRBV4-2,NA,TRBJ1-1,many,CASSHPGQSNTEAFF,TGTGCCAGCAGCCACCCCGGACAGTCGAACACTGAAGCTTTCTTT
TRBV2,TRBD1,TRBJ2-2,NA,CASSAGTGDPGELFF,TGTGCCAGCAGCGCCGGGACAGGGGATCCCGGGGAGCTGTTTTTT
TRBV12-5,NA,TRBJ2-6,NA,CASGPLDGGRAGANVLTF,TGTGCTAGTGGCCCGCTCGACGGGGGGCGCGCTGGGGCCAACGTCCTGACTTTC
TRBV18,NA,TRBJ2-7,few,CASSPHPASSSYEQYF,TGTGCCAGCTCACCTCACCCGGCGTCTAGCTCCTACGAGCAGTACTTC
TRBV30,TRBD2,TRBJ2-2,NA,CAWSTSGRPTGELFF,TGTGCCTGGAGTACAAGCGGGAGGCCCACCGGGGAGCTGTTTTTT
TRBV7-9,NA,TRBJ1-2,NA,CASSSRDNYYGYTF,TGTGCCAGCAGCTCAAGGGACAACTACTATGGCTACACCTTC
TRBV11-2,NA,TRBJ1-4,many,CASSPGTFVEKLFF,TGTGCCAGCAGCCCCGGGACCTTTGTTGAAAAACTGTTTTTT
TRBV9,TRBD1,TRBJ1-1,few,CASSPQSRDRLIMNTEAFF,TGTGCCAGCAGCCCACAATCCCGGGACAGGCTAATCATGAACACTGAAGCTTTCTTT
TRBV5-1,NA,TRBJ1-1,many,CASSYRQMNTEAFF,TGCGCCAGCAGCTACCGACAGATGAACACTGAAGCTTTCTTT
TRBV6-5,TRBD1,TRBJ2-7,NA,CASRYRDRGDEQYF,TGTGCCAGCAGGTACCGGGACAGGGGTGATGAGCAGTACTTC
TRBV12-3/TRBV12-4,TRBD2,TRBJ2-2,NA,CASSLDGGATGELFF,TGTGCCAGCAGTTTAGACGGGGGGGCCACCGGGGAGCTGTTTTTT
TRBV30,NA,TRBJ2-7,few,CAWSVGAPEMEQYF,TGTGCCTGGAGTGTGGGAGCTCCGGAGATGGAGCAGTACTTC
TRBV12-3/TRBV12-4,NA,TRBJ2-7,NA,CASSWGVAGDIDEQYF,TGTGCCAGCAGTTGGGGAGTGGCAGGGGATATCGACGAGCAGTACTTC
TRBV12-3/TRBV12-4,NA,TRBJ2-5,many,CASSLGGGTHF,TGTGCCAGCAGTTTAGGGGGGGGCACACACTTC
TRBV28,NA,TRBJ1-2,few,CASSPPAPNSQHYGYTF,TGTGCCAGCAGTCCGCCCGCCCCAAACAGCCAACACTATGGCTACACCTTC
TRBV5-1,TRBD2,TRBJ2-2,NA,CASSRDGGTGELFF,TGCGCCAGCAGCCGTGACGGGGGGACCGGGGAGCTGTTTTTT
TRBV20-1,NA,TRBJ2-5,few,CSARAPGPQETQYF,TGCAGTGCTAGAGCCCCGGGACCCCAAGAGACCCAGTACTTC
TRBV4-1,NA,TRBJ2-7,many,CASTHGVTGFDEQYF,TGCGCCAGCACCCATGGGGTAACGGGATTCGACGAGCAGTACTTC
TRBV2,TRBD1,TRBJ2-2,many,CASSRDSPNTGELFF,TGTGCCAGCAGTAGGGACAGCCCGAACACCGGGGAGCTGTTTTTT
TRBV11-1,NA,TRBJ2-5,many,CASSLSSGFQETQYF,TGTGCCAGCAGCTTGTCCAGCGGGTTCCAAGAGACCCAGTACTTC
TRBV12-3/TRBV12-4,TRBD2,TRBJ2-3,few,CASSYTAKAGLALDTQYF,TGTGCCAGCAGTTACACCGCTAAAGCTGGACTAGCGTTAGATACGCAGTATTTT
TRBV7-9,NA,TRBJ1-1,NA,CASSSLRGLIGEAFF,TGTGCCAGCAGTTCCTTGAGAGGTCTTATCGGTGAAGCTTTCTTT
TRBV28,TRBD1,TRBJ1-1,NA,CAIRSGDREGNTEAFF,TGTGCCATCAGGAGTGGGGACAGGGAGGGGAACACTGAAGCTTTCTTT
TRBV28,NA,TRBJ2-7,many,CASLQPAYEQYF,TGTGCCAGTCTACAGCCTGCCTACGAGCAGTACTTC
TRBV27,NA,TRBJ1-6,many,CASRRQILNSPLHF,TGTGCCAGCAGGAGACAGATCCTCAATTCACCCCTCCACTTT
TRBV19,NA,TRBJ1-5,many,CASSIVGASNQPQHF,TGTGCCAGTAGTATAGTAGGGGCCAGCAATCAGCCCCAGCATTTT
TRBV6-1,NA,TRBJ2-7,NA,CASSRTRTLREQYF,TGTGCCAGCAGCCGAACCCGGACTTTACGGGAGCAGTACTTC
TRBV12-3/TRBV12-4,NA,TRBJ1-5,many,CASSPPNQPQHF,TGTGCCAGCAGCCCTCCAAATCAGCCCCAGCATTTT
TRBV27,TRBD2,TRBJ2-7,many,CASKVLAGPYEQYF,TGTGCCAGCAAGGTACTAGCGGGGCCCTACGAGCAGTACTTC
TRBV28,NA,TRBJ1-3,many,CASSRGDGNTIYF,TGTGCCAGCAGTCGGGGAGATGGAAACACCATATATTTT
TRBV10-2,NA,TRBJ2-7,many,CASRAGVTYEQYF,TGCGCCAGTAGAGCGGGTGTAACCTACGAGCAGTACTTC
TRBV12-3/TRBV12-4,NA,TRBJ1-5,NA,CASSNGTRNQPQHF,TGTGCCAGCAGCAATGGGACACGCAATCAGCCCCAGCATTTT
TRBV5-1,NA,TRBJ2-6,many,CASSLGRAAPPSGANVLTF,TGCGCCAGCAGCTTGGGACGGGCAGCTCCTCCCTCTGGGGCCAACGTCCTGACTTTC
TRBV12-3/TRBV12-4,TRBD1,TRBJ2-7,many,CASSFGTGTYEQYF,TGTGCCAGCAGTTTCGGGACAGGGACCTACGAGCAGTACTTC